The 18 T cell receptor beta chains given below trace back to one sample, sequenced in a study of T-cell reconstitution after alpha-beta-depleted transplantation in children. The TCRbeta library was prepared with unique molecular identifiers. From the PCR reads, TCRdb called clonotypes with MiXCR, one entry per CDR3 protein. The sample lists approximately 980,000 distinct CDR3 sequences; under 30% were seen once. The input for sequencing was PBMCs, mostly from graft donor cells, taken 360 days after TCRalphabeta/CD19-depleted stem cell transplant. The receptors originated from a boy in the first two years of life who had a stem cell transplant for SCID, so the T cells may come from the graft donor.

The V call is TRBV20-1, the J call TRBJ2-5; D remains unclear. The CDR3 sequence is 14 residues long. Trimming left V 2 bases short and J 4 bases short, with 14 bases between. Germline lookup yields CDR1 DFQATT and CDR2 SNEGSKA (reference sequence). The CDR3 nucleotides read TGCAGTGCTAGAAACAAACGGGTGGGAGAGACCCAGTACTTC. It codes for CSARNKRVGETQYF.

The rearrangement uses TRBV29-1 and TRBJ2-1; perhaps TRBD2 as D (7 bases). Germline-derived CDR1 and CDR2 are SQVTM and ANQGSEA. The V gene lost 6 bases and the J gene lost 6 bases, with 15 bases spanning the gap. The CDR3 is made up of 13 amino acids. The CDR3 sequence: CSVGGKRGNEQFF. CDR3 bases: TGCAGCGTAGGGGGGAAGCGGGGCAATGAGCAGTTCTTC.

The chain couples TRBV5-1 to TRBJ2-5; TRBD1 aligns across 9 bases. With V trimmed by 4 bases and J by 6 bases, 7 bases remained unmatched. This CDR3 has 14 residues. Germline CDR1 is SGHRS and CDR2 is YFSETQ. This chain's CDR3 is CASSHGTGMKTQYF. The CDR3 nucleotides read TGCGCCAGCAGCCACGGGACAGGGATGAAGACCCAGTACTTC.

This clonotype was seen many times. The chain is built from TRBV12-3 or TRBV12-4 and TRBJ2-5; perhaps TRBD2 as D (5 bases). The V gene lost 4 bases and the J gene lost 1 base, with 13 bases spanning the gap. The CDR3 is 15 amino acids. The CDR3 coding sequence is TGTGCCAGCAGTTCCCCCACGGACTTCCAAGAGACCCAGTACTTC. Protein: CASSSPTDFQETQYF.

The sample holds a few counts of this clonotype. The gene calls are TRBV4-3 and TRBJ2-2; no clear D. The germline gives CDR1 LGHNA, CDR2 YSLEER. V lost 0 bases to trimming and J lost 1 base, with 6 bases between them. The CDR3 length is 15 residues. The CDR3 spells CASSQDVLNTGELFF. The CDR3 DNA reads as TGCGCCAGCAGCCAAGATGTGCTGAACACCGGGGAGCTGTTTTTT.

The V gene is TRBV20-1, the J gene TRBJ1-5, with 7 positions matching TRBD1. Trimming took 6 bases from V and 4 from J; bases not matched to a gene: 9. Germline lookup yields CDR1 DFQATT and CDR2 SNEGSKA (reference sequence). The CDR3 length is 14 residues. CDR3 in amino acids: CSAPPDRDNQPQHF. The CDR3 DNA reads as TGCAGTGCCCCACCCGACAGGGATAATCAGCCCCAGCATTTT.

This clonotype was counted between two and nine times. In nucleotides, the CDR3 is TGCGCCAGCAGCCAAGGCGTCGGGGGCAATGAGCAGTTCTTC. Its translation is CASSQGVGGNEQFF. The chain carries TRBV4-1 and TRBJ2-1; a possible D gene is TRBD2 (6 bases). V was trimmed by 1 base and J by 6 bases, leaving 10 bases between them. This CDR3 contains 14 residues. Germline loops: CDR1 MGHRA, CDR2 YSYEKL.

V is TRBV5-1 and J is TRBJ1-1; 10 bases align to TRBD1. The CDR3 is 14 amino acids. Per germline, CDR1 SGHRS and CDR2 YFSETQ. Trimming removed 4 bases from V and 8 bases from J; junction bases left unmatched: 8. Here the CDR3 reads CASSHLTGGEEAFF. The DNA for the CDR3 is TGCGCCAGCAGCCACCTGACAGGGGGCGAGGAAGCTTTCTTT.

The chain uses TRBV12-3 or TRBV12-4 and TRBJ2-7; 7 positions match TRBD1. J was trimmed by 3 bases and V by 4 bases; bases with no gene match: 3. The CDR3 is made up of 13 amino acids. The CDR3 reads CASSSGTDYEQYF. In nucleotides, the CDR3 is TGTGCCAGCAGTTCAGGGACAGACTACGAGCAGTACTTC.

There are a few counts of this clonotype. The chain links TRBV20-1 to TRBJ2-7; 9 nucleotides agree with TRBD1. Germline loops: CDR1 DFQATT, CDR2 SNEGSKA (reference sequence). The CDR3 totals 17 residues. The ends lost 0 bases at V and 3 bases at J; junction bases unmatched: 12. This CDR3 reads CSARDRLEGQGFYEQYF. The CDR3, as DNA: TGCAGTGCTAGAGATCGCCTGGAGGGACAGGGCTTCTACGAGCAGTACTTC.

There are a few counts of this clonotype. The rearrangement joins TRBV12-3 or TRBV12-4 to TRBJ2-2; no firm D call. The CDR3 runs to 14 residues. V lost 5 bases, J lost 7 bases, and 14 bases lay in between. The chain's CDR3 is CASSLGPTDGELFF. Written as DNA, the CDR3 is TGTGCCAGCAGTCTTGGACCCACCGACGGGGAGCTGTTTTTT.

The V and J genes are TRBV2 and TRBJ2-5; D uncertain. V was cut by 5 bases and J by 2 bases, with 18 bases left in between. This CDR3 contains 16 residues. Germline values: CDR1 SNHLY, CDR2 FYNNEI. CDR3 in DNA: TGTGCCAGCAGTCGTTTCAGGTCGACGGATCAAGAGACCCAGTACTTC. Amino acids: CASSRFRSTDQETQYF.

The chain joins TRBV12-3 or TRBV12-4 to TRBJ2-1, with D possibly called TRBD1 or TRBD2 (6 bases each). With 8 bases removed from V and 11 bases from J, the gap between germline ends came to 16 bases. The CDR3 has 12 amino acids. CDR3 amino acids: CASDQGGLQQFF. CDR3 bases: TGTGCCAGCGACCAAGGGGGGCTACAGCAGTTCTTC.

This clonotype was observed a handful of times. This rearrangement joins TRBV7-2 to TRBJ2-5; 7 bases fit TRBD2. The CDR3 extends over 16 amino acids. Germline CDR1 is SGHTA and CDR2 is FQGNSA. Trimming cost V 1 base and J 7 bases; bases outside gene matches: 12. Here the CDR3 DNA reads TGTGCCAGCAGCTTAGGGGGAGGGGTGTTGGGGGGGACCCAGTACTTC. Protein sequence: CASSLGGGVLGGTQYF. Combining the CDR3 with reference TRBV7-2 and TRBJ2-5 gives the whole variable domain GAGVSQSPSNKVTEKGKDVELRCDPISGHTALYWYRQSLGQGLEFLIYFQGNSAPDKSGLPSDRFSAERTGGSVSTLTIQRTQQEDSAVYLCASSLGGGVLGGTQYFGPGTRLLVL.

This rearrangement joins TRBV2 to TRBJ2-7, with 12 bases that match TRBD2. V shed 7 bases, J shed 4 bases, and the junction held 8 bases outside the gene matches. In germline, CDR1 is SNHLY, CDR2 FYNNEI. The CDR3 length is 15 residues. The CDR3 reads CASKKTSGGLYEQYF. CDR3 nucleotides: TGTGCCAGCAAAAAAACTAGCGGGGGGCTTTACGAGCAGTACTTC.

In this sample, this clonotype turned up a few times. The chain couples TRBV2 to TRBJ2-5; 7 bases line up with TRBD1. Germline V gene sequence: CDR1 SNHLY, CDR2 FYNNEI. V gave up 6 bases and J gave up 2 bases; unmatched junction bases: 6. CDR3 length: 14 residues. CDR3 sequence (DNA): TGTGCCAGCAGATTAGGGACAGTTCAAGAGACCCAGTACTTC. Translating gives CASRLGTVQETQYF. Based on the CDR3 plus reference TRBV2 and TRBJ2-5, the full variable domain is EPEVTQTPSHQVTQMGQEVILRCVPISNHLYFYWYRQILGQKVEFLVSFYNNEISEKSEIFDDQFSVERPDGSNFTLKIRSTKLEDSAMYFCASRLGTVQETQYFGPGTRLLVL.

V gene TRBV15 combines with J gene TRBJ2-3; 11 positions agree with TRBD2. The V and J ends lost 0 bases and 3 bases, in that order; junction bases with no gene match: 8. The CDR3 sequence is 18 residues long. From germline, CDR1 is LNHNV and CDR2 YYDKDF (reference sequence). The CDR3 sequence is CATSRDKKLAGVTDTQYF. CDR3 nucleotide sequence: TGTGCCACCAGCAGAGATAAGAAACTAGCGGGGGTAACAGATACGCAGTATTTT. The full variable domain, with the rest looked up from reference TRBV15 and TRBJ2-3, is DAMVIQNPRYQVTQFGKPVTLSCSQTLNHNVMYWYQQKSSQAPKLLFHYYDKDFNNEADTPDNFQSRRPNTSFCFLDIRSPGLGDTAMYLCATSRDKKLAGVTDTQYFGPGTRLTVL.

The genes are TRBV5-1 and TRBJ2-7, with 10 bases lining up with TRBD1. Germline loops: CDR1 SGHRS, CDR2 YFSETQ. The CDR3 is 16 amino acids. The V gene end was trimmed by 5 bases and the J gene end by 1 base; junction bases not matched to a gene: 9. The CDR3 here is CASSWGDRGHSYEQYF. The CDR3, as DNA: TGCGCCAGCAGTTGGGGAGACAGGGGGCATTCCTACGAGCAGTACTTC.